The next 9 T cell receptor beta chains were all read from a single sample in a study of a mutant IDH1 vaccine in newly diagnosed glioma. The repertoire was sequenced with immunoSEQ multiplex PCR; TCRdb's copy has only in-frame clones and lacks some. The sample has 25,000 to 30,000 clones; roughly four fifths are singletons. Sample time point: week 23, last vaccination. Topical imiquimod was applied with each vaccine dose, which held 300 ug of mutant IDH1 20-mer peptide. These receptors have no known antigen. The sample here was PBMCs, taken from a glioma patient whose treatment included an IDH1 peptide vaccine. The receptors were sampled from a woman aged 25 to 39 with glioma.

The V and J genes are TRBV5-8 and TRBJ2-3, with a weak D call TRBD1 (6 bases). The ends were cut back, 4 bases at V and 2 bases at J, with 14 bases in the middle. In germline, CDR1 is SGHTS, CDR2 YDEGEE. The CDR3 is made up of 15 amino acids. The CDR3 loop is CASSLQGPNTDTQYF. Written as DNA, the CDR3 is TGTGCCAGCAGCCTACAGGGTCCGAACACAGATACGCAGTATTTT.

In this sample, this clone turned up once. This sequence joins TRBV5-1 and TRBJ2-5; D possibly corresponds to TRBD1 (6 bases). Germline CDR1 SGHRS, CDR2 YFSETQ. CDR3 length: 15 residues. The V and J ends lost 1 base and 5 bases respectively, with 15 bases between them. CDR3 DNA: TGCGCCAGCAGCTTGTTCAGGGGCCCTGGGGAGACCCAGTACTTC. Its translation: CASSLFRGPGETQYF.

The chain couples TRBV5-6 to TRBJ1-3; D is unresolved. CDR1 SGHDT and CDR2 YYEEEE come from the germline V gene. V was trimmed by 6 bases and J by 0 bases, leaving 16 bases between them. The CDR3 contains 16 residues. The CDR3 DNA reads TGTGCCAGCACCCAGTCGAGAACCCTCTCTGGAAACACCATATATTTT. Translated, it gives CASTQSRTLSGNTIYF.

The chain employs TRBV4-1 and TRBJ1-2; D call uncertain. There are 13 residues in the CDR3. Between the trimmed V and J ends, which lost 4 bases and 6 bases, there was a span of 12 bases. The V gene's germline CDR1 is MGHRA and CDR2 YSYEKL. The CDR3 DNA reads TGCGCCAGCAGCCTTCCGGGTCTGGATGGCTACACCTTC. Its translation is CASSLPGLDGYTF.

The V call is TRBV10-2, the J call TRBJ1-1; the match to TRBD1 covers 8 bases. The CDR3 covers 13 residues. The V and J ends lost 8 bases and 7 bases, in that order; junction bases with no gene match: 9. Germline CDR1 and CDR2: WSHSY and SAAADI. CDR3 sequence: CASVLTGGIEAFF. The CDR3 DNA follows: TGCGCCAGCGTCCTAACAGGGGGGATTGAAGCTTTCTTT.

V and J are TRBV7-9 and TRBJ2-5, with TRBD2 as a possible D gene (5 bases). The CDR3 runs to 15 residues. Trimming left V 0 bases short and J 5 bases short, with 13 bases between. CDR1 and CDR2 from the germline V gene are SEHNR and FQNEAQ (reference sequence). The CDR3 DNA reads as TGTGCCAGCAGCTTAGCCCTTGGACTGGCGGAGACCCAGTACTTC. The encoded protein is CASSLALGLAETQYF.

V gene TRBV6-5 combines with J gene TRBJ1-2; 7 positions agree with TRBD1. V shed 5 bases and J 8 bases; nucleotides not matched to a gene: 11. The CDR3 has 14 residues. Germline V gene data show CDR1 as MNHEY and CDR2 as SVGAGI. Here the CDR3 DNA reads TGTGCCAGCAGTGAAAACAGGGGAAGAGGGGGCTACACCTTC. Amino acid sequence: CASSENRGRGGYTF.

This clone was seen only a few times. The J gene is TRBJ1-5, the V gene TRBV6-5; no firm D call. This CDR3 contains 13 residues. Looked up from germline, CDR1 is MNHEY and CDR2 is SVGAGI. V shed 5 bases and J shed 7 bases, with 12 bases lying between them. The CDR3 here is CASSKGRVQPQHF. Here the CDR3 DNA reads TGTGCCAGCAGTAAAGGGCGCGTCCAGCCCCAGCATTTT.

The V and J genes are TRBV7-7 and TRBJ1-5, with D unclear. This CDR3 is 9 amino acids long. Germline V gene lookup returns CDR1 SSHAT and CDR2 FNYEAQ (reference sequence). V lost 10 bases, J lost 5 bases, and 3 bases lay in between. CDR3: CATDQPQHF. CDR3 DNA: TGTGCCACCGATCAGCCCCAGCATTTT.